Listed here are 19 T cell receptor beta chains from one sample, sequenced in a study of T cell responses to AZD1222 COVID-19 vaccine. The method was immunoSEQ multiplex PCR; TCRdb's version includes in-frame clones alone and lacks a portion of them. The sample lists 150,000 to 200,000 clones, roughly nine tenths occurring once. The source material was peripheral blood, sampled on day 0 of AZD1222 vaccination. The receptors come from an adult in good health.

This sequence joins TRBV28 and TRBJ2-7; D uncertain. The V gene's germline CDR1 is MDHEN and CDR2 SYDVKM. Trimming left V 3 bases short and J 0 bases short, with 12 bases between. The CDR3 length is 15 residues. This CDR3 reads CASSFKYGHSYEQYV. The CDR3 DNA follows: TGTGCCAGCAGTTTTAAGTACGGGCACTCCTACGAGCAGTACGTC.

The chain has TRBV6-1 and TRBJ1-5, with D unclear. The V gene lost 2 bases and the J gene lost 0 bases, with 5 bases spanning the gap. Germline V gives CDR1 MNHNS, CDR2 SASEGT. This CDR3 contains 14 residues. CDR3 in amino acids: CASSERDSNQPQHF. The CDR3 DNA reads TGTGCCAGCAGTGAAAGGGATAGCAATCAGCCCCAGCATTTT.

V is TRBV29-1 and J is TRBJ2-6; no reliable D call. This CDR3 has 12 residues. Between the trimmed V and J ends, which lost 5 bases and 5 bases, there was a span of 7 bases. CDR1 is SQVTM, CDR2 ANQGSEA, per germline. CDR3 in amino acids: CSVMARANVLTF. The DNA of the CDR3 is TGCAGCGTTATGGCCAGGGCCAACGTCCTGACTTTC.

The chain is built from TRBV6-1 and TRBJ2-3; TRBD2 matches at 13 bases. CDR1 MNHNS and CDR2 SASEGT come from the germline V gene. The V and J ends lost 3 bases and 7 bases, in that order; junction bases with no gene match: 7. CDR3 length equals 16 residues. In nucleotides, the CDR3 is TGTGCCAGCAGTGAGACCGGGACTAGCGGGGTGTATACGCAGTATTTT. Protein: CASSETGTSGVYTQYF.

V and J are TRBV3-1 (or the pseudogene TRBV3-2) and TRBJ2-1; 10 bases map to TRBD1. This CDR3 has 18 residues. Germline V gene sequence: CDR1 LGHDT, CDR2 YNNKEL (reference sequence). The trim removed 0 bases at V and 5 bases at J, leaving 10 bases unmatched. The CDR3 loop is CASSQDRRRDRGNNEQFF. CDR3 sequence (DNA): TGTGCCAGCAGCCAAGACCGGCGGCGGGACAGGGGTAACAATGAGCAGTTCTTC.

The rearrangement joins TRBV10-3 to TRBJ2-5; 12 bases align to TRBD2. The CDR3 runs 13 residues. The junction had 4 bases not matched to a gene; V was cut back by 10 bases and J by 4 bases. Germline V gives CDR1 ENHRY, CDR2 SYGVKD. The CDR3 nucleotides read TGTGCCACGACTAGCGGGGGCCGAGAGACCCAGTACTTC. Its translation is CATTSGGRETQYF.

The chain is built from TRBV7-2 and TRBJ2-7; 10 bases fit TRBD2. Germline CDR1 is SGHTA and CDR2 is FQGNSA. The CDR3 is 16 amino acids. V gave up 1 base and J gave up 2 bases; unmatched junction bases: 5. CDR3 amino acids: CASSLDLSGRAYEQYF. CDR3 coding DNA: TGTGCCAGCAGCTTAGACCTAAGCGGGAGGGCCTACGAGCAGTACTTC.

This chain joins TRBV24-1 and TRBJ2-1; the D call may be TRBD1 or TRBD2 (5 bases each). Per germline, CDR1 KGHDR and CDR2 SFDVKD. V lost 4 bases, J lost 8 bases, and 17 bases lay in between. The CDR3 covers 15 residues. CDR3 in DNA: TGTGCCACCAGTGACCCCGGGACCGGGGTGGATGAGCAGTTCTTC. This sequence encodes CATSDPGTGVDEQFF.

The chain couples TRBV5-8 to TRBJ2-5; TRBD1 matches 8 bases. Germline CDR1 is SGHTS and CDR2 is YDEGEE. V dropped 4 bases and J dropped 1; count of bases not matched to a gene: 6. The CDR3 runs 15 residues. In DNA, the CDR3 is TGTGCCAGCAGCCCGGGACAGGCACGCCAAGAGACCCAGTACTTC. Translation: CASSPGQARQETQYF.

The chain couples TRBV3-1 (or the pseudogene TRBV3-2) to TRBJ1-6; D call uncertain. CDR3 length: 15 amino acids. Germline lookup yields CDR1 LGHDT and CDR2 YNNKEL (reference sequence). The V end lost 1 base, the J end lost 0 bases, and 4 bases lay between the germline ends. CDR3 sequence: CASSQGSSYNSPLHF. Here the CDR3 DNA reads TGTGCCAGCAGCCAAGGGAGCTCCTATAATTCACCCCTCCACTTT.

The genes are TRBV19 and TRBJ2-3; 8 bases map to TRBD1. CDR1 LNHDA and CDR2 SQIVND come from the germline V gene (reference sequence). The CDR3 spans 18 residues. J lost 5 bases, V lost 5 bases, and 18 bases had no gene match. The CDR3 region has the DNA TGTGCCAGTAGTTCACGCCGCCCGACAGGGGCCCCGGGAGATACGCAGTATTTT. Residues: CASSSRRPTGAPGDTQYF. The variable domain in full, with the rest retrieved from reference TRBV19 and TRBJ2-3, is DGGITQSPKYLFRKEGQNVTLSCEQNLNHDAMYWYRQDPGQGLRLIYYSQIVNDFQKGDIAEGYSVSREKKESFPLTVTSAQKNPTAFYLCASSSRRPTGAPGDTQYFGPGTRLTVL.

The genes are TRBV7-3 and TRBJ2-2, with 9 nucleotides matching TRBD2. Trimming at V came to 5 bases and at J to 2 bases, leaving 12 bases not matched to a gene. Germline V gene lookup returns CDR1 SGHTA and CDR2 FQGTGA. This CDR3 has 18 residues. CDR3 in DNA: TGTGCCAGCAGCCTAAATCTAAGAGCGGGAGGTAACACCGGGGAGCTGTTTTTT. Residues: CASSLNLRAGGNTGELFF.

The count of this clone is one. The rearrangement links TRBV12-3 or TRBV12-4 to TRBJ1-6; possibly TRBD1 for D (5 bases). Trimming left V 6 bases short and J 7 bases short, with 10 bases between. CDR3 length: 13 amino acids. CDR3 amino acids: CASSLDRNSPLHF. In DNA, the CDR3 is TGTGCCAGCAGCCTCGACAGAAATTCACCCCTCCACTTT.

The rearrangement links TRBV9 to TRBJ1-6, with TRBD1 identical over 7 bases. J lost 3 bases, V lost 3 bases, and 3 bases had no gene match. This CDR3 has 15 amino acids. Germline V gene lookup returns CDR1 SGDLS and CDR2 YYNGEE. The CDR3: CASSETGDYNSPLHF. The CDR3 region has the DNA TGTGCCAGCAGCGAAACAGGGGACTATAATTCACCCCTCCACTTT.

This clone was observed a single time. V and J are TRBV29-1 and TRBJ1-3, with 8 bases aligning to TRBD1. The V and J ends lost 4 bases and 7 bases, in that order; junction bases with no gene match: 6. Germline V gene sequence: CDR1 SQVTM, CDR2 ANQGSEA. The CDR3 runs to 13 residues. CDR3 protein: CSVGPGGANTIYF. In DNA, the CDR3 is TGCAGCGTTGGGCCAGGGGGCGCGAACACCATATATTTT.

The chain is built from TRBV4-3 and TRBJ2-2; no reliable D call. Per the germline V gene, CDR1 is LGHNA and CDR2 is YSLEER. The CDR3 runs 14 residues. V lost 0 bases and J 4 bases, leaving 6 bases between the germline ends. Written as DNA, the CDR3 is TGCGCCAGCAGCCAAGAAACTCGCACCGGGGAGCTGTTTTTT. Its translation is CASSQETRTGELFF.

This chain joins TRBV29-1 and TRBJ2-2; D uncertain. Per the germline V gene, CDR1 is SQVTM and CDR2 is ANQGSEA. There are 13 residues in the CDR3. Between the trimmed V and J ends, which lost 5 bases and 1 base, there was a span of 8 bases. CDR3 coding DNA: TGCAGCGTTTCGGGCCTGAACACCGGGGAGCTGTTTTTT. Its translation: CSVSGLNTGELFF.

This clone was seen only once. The chain combines TRBV4-3 with TRBJ2-1; unclear D gene. Germline lookup yields CDR1 LGHNA and CDR2 YSLEER. Between the trimmed V and J ends, which lost 0 bases and 2 bases, there was a span of 11 bases. The CDR3 loop spans 16 amino acids. CDR3 DNA: TGCGCCAGCAGCCAAGAGTCAGTGAGGCCCTACAATGAGCAGTTCTTC. Its translation is CASSQESVRPYNEQFF.

V usage is TRBV30 and J usage is TRBJ1-2; 7 nucleotides agree with TRBD1. V lost 3 bases and J lost 7; bases outside the gene matches: 8. The germline CDR1 and CDR2 sequences are GTSNPN and SVGIG (reference sequence). The CDR3 has 13 amino acids. CDR3 in amino acids: CAWSLQGPGGYTF. CDR3 DNA: TGTGCCTGGAGCCTACAGGGGCCTGGTGGCTACACCTTC.